What follows are 5 T cell receptor beta chains derived from one specimen sequenced in a study of blood T cell repertoires in COVID-19. The table came from immunoSEQ multiplex PCR; TCRdb's copy has only in-frame clones and leaves some out. Among about 190,000 clones, around nine tenths were seen once, and the ten largest hold about 2.5%. The sequencing sample was made of peripheral blood. Receptors were obtained from a man aged 35 to 55 with active or convalescent COVID-19.

The gene calls are TRBV12-3 or TRBV12-4 and TRBJ1-2; D gene unclear. This CDR3 has 12 residues. Trimming left V 1 base short and J 11 bases short, with 11 bases between. This CDR3 is CASSLDQRSYTF. CDR3 nucleotides: TGTGCCAGCAGTTTAGATCAGCGGTCTTACACCTTC.

The chain employs TRBV5-1 and TRBJ1-3; TRBD1 agrees at 7 bases. Trimming cost V 2 bases and J 0 bases; bases outside gene matches: 2. This CDR3 is 15 amino acids long. Germline CDR1 reads SGHRS; CDR2 reads YFSETQ. In nucleotides, the CDR3 is TGCGCCAGCAGCTTACAGGGGCTCTCTGGAAACACCATATATTTT. Translating gives CASSLQGLSGNTIYF.

CDR3 residues: CASSQARKSRDRGAMETQYF. CDR3 nucleotides: TGCGCCAGCAGCCAGGCCCGAAAAAGCCGGGACAGGGGGGCCATGGAGACCCAGTACTTC. V gene TRBV4-1 combines with J gene TRBJ2-5, with 11 bases fitting TRBD1. The J segment lost 5 bases and the V segment lost 3 bases, leaving 20 bases of the junction unmatched. CDR1 and CDR2 (germline): MGHRA, YSYEKL. The CDR3 spans 20 residues.

The chain is built from TRBV5-5 and TRBJ1-4; weak D call: TRBD1 (5 bases). CDR1 and CDR2 from the germline V gene are SGHKS and YYEKEE (reference sequence). The CDR3 has 14 amino acids. Trimming removed 7 bases from V and 9 bases from J, with 19 bases in between. The CDR3 region has the DNA TGTGCCAGCGTCAGGGATTCTTTAGACAAAAAACTGTTTTTT. It codes for CASVRDSLDKKLFF.

The V call is TRBV19, the J call TRBJ1-5; D is unresolved. Per the germline V gene, CDR1 is LNHDA and CDR2 is SQIVND (reference sequence). The CDR3 covers 12 residues. Trimming removed 5 bases from V and 10 bases from J, with 12 bases in between. The DNA for the CDR3 is TGTGCCAGTAGTCCAGGTTTTGTCCCCCAGCATTTT. Amino acids: CASSPGFVPQHF.